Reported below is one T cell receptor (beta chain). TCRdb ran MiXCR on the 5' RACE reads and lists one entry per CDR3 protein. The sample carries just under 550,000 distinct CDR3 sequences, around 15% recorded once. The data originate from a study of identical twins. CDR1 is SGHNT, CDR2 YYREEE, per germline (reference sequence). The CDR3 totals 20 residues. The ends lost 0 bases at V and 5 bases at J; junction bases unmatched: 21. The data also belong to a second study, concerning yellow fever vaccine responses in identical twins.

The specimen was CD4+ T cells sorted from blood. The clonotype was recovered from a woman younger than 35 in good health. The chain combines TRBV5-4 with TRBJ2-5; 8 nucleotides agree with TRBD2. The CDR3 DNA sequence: TGTGCCAGCAGCTTGGCCGTCGTTAGCGGGACAACCTACCTGCTGGAGACCCAGTACTTC. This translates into CASSLAVVSGTTYLLETQYF.